This TCR beta chain stems from a study of cytomegalovirus exposure and HLA in healthy donors. This CDR3 spans 15 amino acids. Losses at the gene ends were 1 base for V and 5 bases for J; bases not matched to a gene: 3. Germline-derived CDR1 and CDR2 are SEHNR and FQNEAQ (reference sequence). PCR primers comprised 60 Vbeta and 13 Jbeta primers. Generated by immunoSEQ multiplex PCR, the TCRdb table keeps only in-frame clones and is missing some. The profile shows around 120,000 clones, approximately 77% of them singletons. The origin of this receptor is a man between 18 and 35 years old in good health and CMV-seronegative. The chain links TRBV7-9 to TRBJ2-1; TRBD1 agrees at 9 bases. What was sequenced was PBMCs. The CDR3 region is CASSLDDRGDNEQFF. The CDR3 DNA follows: TGTGCCAGCAGCTTAGACGACAGGGGGGACAATGAGCAGTTCTTC.